Listed below are T cell receptor beta chains from one sample, sequenced in a study of beta chain features in type 1 diabetes. Assay: immunoSEQ multiplex PCR; the TCRdb copy retains only in-frame clones and omits some. Here the sample spans 640,000 or so clones, roughly 13% being singletons. The sample consisted of naive CD4+ T cells from blood. These receptors were obtained from a man younger than 30 with type 1 diabetes. Each CDR3 is given with its conserved first and last residue. The D gene is left open where the match is weak. Size tells how often a clone was seen (once, few, many) or the class of an expanded clone, and some rows leave it out.

V gene,J gene,clone size,CDR3 length,D gene,CDR3 DNA,CDR3 protein
TRBV27,TRBJ2-3,.,15,.,TGTGCCAGCAGGCCGGCGGGGGCCTCGCGGAATACGCAGTATTTT,CASRPAGASRNTQYF
TRBV2,TRBJ2-6,.,16,.,TGTGCCAGCAGCGAGGGCCCCCGGTCTGGGGCCAACGTCCTGACTTTC,CASSEGPRSGANVLTF
TRBV10-2,TRBJ1-2,few,12,TRBD1,TGCGCCATTACAGGGGACGACTATGGCTACACCTTC,CAITGDDYGYTF
TRBV5-4,TRBJ2-5,.,13,.,TGTGCCAGCAGCTTGTTGCTTGAAGAGACCCAGTACTTC,CASSLLLEETQYF
TRBV11-2,TRBJ1-1,.,12,TRBD1,TGTGCCAGCAGCTCCCTGACAGGGGAAGCTTTCTTT,CASSSLTGEAFF
TRBV9,TRBJ2-1,.,18,TRBD2,TGTGCCAGCAGCGTAAGTAGCGGGGGCACAATCTCCTACAATGAGCAGTTCTTC,CASSVSSGGTISYNEQFF
TRBV30,TRBJ1-1,.,12,.,TGTGCCTGGAAAGACGAGAACACTGAAGCTTTCTTT,CAWKDENTEAFF
TRBV20-1,TRBJ1-2,few,11,.,TGCAGTGCTAGCCTACTAGGCGGCTACACCTTC,CSASLLGGYTF
TRBV9,TRBJ2-7,few,15,.,TGTGCCAGCAGCGTAGGTGGCGGGGACTCCTACGAGCAGTACTTC,CASSVGGGDSYEQYF
TRBV29-1,TRBJ2-5,few,14,TRBD2,TGCAGCTCCTTCAGGCGGGGGTCTCAAGAGACCCAGTACTTC,CSSFRRGSQETQYF
TRBV7-6,TRBJ2-2,few,13,TRBD1,TGTGCCAGCAGCTCGGACAGGGCCGGGGAGCTGTTTTTT,CASSSDRAGELFF
TRBV5-1,TRBJ1-1,.,15,TRBD1,TGCGCCAGCAGCTTGGCTGGACAGGGCCACACTGAAGCTTTCTTT,CASSLAGQGHTEAFF
TRBV30,TRBJ1-2,.,16,.,TGTGCCTGGAGTGTACTAGGCGCAGGGCCGGGGTATGGCTACACCTTC,CAWSVLGAGPGYGYTF
TRBV7-2,TRBJ1-2,.,13,TRBD1,TGTGCCAGCAGCTTAGGGACAGGGGATGGCTACACCTTC,CASSLGTGDGYTF
TRBV7-9,TRBJ1-5,few,15,TRBD1,TGTGCCAGCAGCTTGGGCACAGGGGCTGGGCAGCCCCAGCATTTT,CASSLGTGAGQPQHF
TRBV4-1,TRBJ2-7,few,15,.,TGCGCCAGCAGCCAAGAAAGCTCAGGGCCCTACGAGCAGTACTTC,CASSQESSGPYEQYF
TRBV5-1,TRBJ2-3,few,16,.,TGCGCCAGCAGCTCCGCGGGGCCTGCAGTCCCAGATACGCAGTATTTT,CASSSAGPAVPDTQYF
TRBV11-1,TRBJ1-1,few,12,.,TGTGCCAGCAGCTTAGAGGGCAGTGAAGCTTTCTTT,CASSLEGSEAFF
TRBV9,TRBJ1-2,few,13,.,TGTGCCAGCAGCCCCCAGGGGAACTATGGCTACACCTTC,CASSPQGNYGYTF
TRBV7-2,TRBJ1-5,.,12,.,TGTGCCAGCAGCTTAGACTATCAGCCCCAGCATTTT,CASSLDYQPQHF
TRBV7-6,TRBJ2-1,.,15,.,TGTGCCAGCAGCTTTAACGCCGTCCCCTACAATGAGCAGTTCTTC,CASSFNAVPYNEQFF
TRBV29-1,TRBJ1-1,few,12,TRBD1,TGCAGCGCCGGACAGGGTAACACTGAAGCTTTCTTT,CSAGQGNTEAFF
TRBV19,TRBJ1-5,.,13,.,TGTGCCAGTAGTATGGGCAGCAATCAGCCCCAGCATTTT,CASSMGSNQPQHF
TRBV7-2,TRBJ2-5,few,13,.,TGTGCCAGCAGCTTAGTGCCAGGGGAGACCCAGTACTTC,CASSLVPGETQYF
TRBV15,TRBJ2-1,few,11,.,TGTGCCACCAGCAGCTGGAGTGAGCAGTTCTTC,CATSSWSEQFF
TRBV30,TRBJ2-5,.,13,TRBD1,TGTGCCTGGTCAAACAGGGGTGTAGAGACCCAGTACTTC,CAWSNRGVETQYF
TRBV2,TRBJ2-7,.,19,TRBD1,TGTGCCAGCAGTGAAGCAGGGACAGGGCATCGTGGGGTGGTTTACGAGCAGTACTTC,CASSEAGTGHRGVVYEQYF
TRBV29-1,TRBJ2-7,.,14,.,TGCAGCGTTGAATCGGCGACGGTACCGCGATGGCAGTACTTC,CSVESATVPRWQYF
TRBV7-9,TRBJ2-2,few,11,.,TGTGCCAGCAGCCCCACCGGGGAGCTGTTTTTT,CASSPTGELFF
TRBV6-5,TRBJ2-3,few,14,TRBD2,TGTGCCAGCACTAAGCGGGGGGGTGTCGATACGCAGTATTTT,CASTKRGGVDTQYF
TRBV4-1,TRBJ1-6,.,14,TRBD1,TGCGCCAGCAGCCCAGACAGGGCCAATTCACCCCTCCACTTT,CASSPDRANSPLHF
TRBV18,TRBJ2-1,.,14,.,TGTGCCAGCTCACCGGGTACAGCCTACAATGAGCAGTTCTTC,CASSPGTAYNEQFF
TRBV9,TRBJ1-3,few,13,.,TGTGCCAGCAACCCTGTCGGAGGAAACACCATATATTTT,CASNPVGGNTIYF
TRBV9,TRBJ1-1,.,14,.,TGTGCCAGCAGCGTAGTAGGGGTGAACACTGAAGCTTTCTTT,CASSVVGVNTEAFF
TRBV19,TRBJ2-4,few,14,TRBD1,TGTGCCAGTACCCCGGGACAGACCCCGAACATTCAGTACTTC,CASTPGQTPNIQYF
TRBV10-3,TRBJ2-1,.,14,TRBD2,TGTGCCAGTACCGGGACTAGCGGGAACAATGAGCAGTTCTTC,CASTGTSGNNEQFF
TRBV20-1,TRBJ2-7,.,11,.,TGCAGTGCTATTAGTCCAGTCGAGCAGTACTTC,CSAISPVEQYF